The 18 T cell receptor beta chains presented below share a single source sample, sequenced in a study of T cells in localized non-small cell lung cancer. Generated by immunoSEQ multiplex PCR, the TCRdb table keeps only in-frame clones and is missing some. Of fewer than 90,000 clones listed, just under 85% were seen once; the top ten hold approximately 2.8%. Specimen: peripheral blood, collected before any cancer treatment. The origin of the receptors is a man aged 40-75 years with stage I lung adenocarcinoma.

This chain uses TRBV8-2 with TRBJ2-6; the listed D gene, TRBD1, was not tested against the DNA. TRBV8-2 is deemed a pseudogene. The CDR3 length is 15 residues. The CDR3 is CGRMATQSRANVLTF. Here the CDR3 DNA reads TGTGGCAGGATGGCAACACAAAGTCGGGCCAACGTCCTGACTTTC.

This clone was found once. The chain links TRBV28 to TRBJ2-3; 7 bases are shared with TRBD1. Per germline, CDR1 MDHEN and CDR2 SYDVKM. Losses at the gene ends were 5 bases for V and 2 bases for J; bases not matched to a gene: 16. The CDR3 is 18 amino acids. The DNA of the CDR3 is TGTGCCAGCAGTCTCCGCGACGACAGGGAACCGACCACAGATACGCAGTATTTT. Translated: CASSLRDDREPTTDTQYF.

The rearrangement links TRBV7-8 to TRBJ1-1; a weak D match, TRBD1 (5 bases). Deletions cut 3 bases from V and 0 bases from J, with 11 bases between. The CDR3 extends over 15 amino acids. In germline, CDR1 is SGHVS, CDR2 FQNEAQ. The CDR3 nucleotides read TGTGCCAGCAGCTTGCATCTGGGACTGAACACTGAAGCTTTCTTT. Translation: CASSLHLGLNTEAFF.

J is TRBJ1-6 and V is TRBV30; no clear D gene. The CDR3 length is 16 residues. Germline CDR1 reads GTSNPN; CDR2 reads SVGIG (reference sequence). V lost 1 base and J lost 7, with 17 bases in between. The CDR3 region is CAWSETTTGWNSPLHF. The CDR3 DNA is TGTGCCTGGAGTGAGACGACAACCGGGTGGAATTCACCCCTCCACTTT.

The chain recombines TRBV6-6 with TRBJ2-7; TRBD1 is a possible D gene (6 bases). Trimming shortened V by 4 bases and J by 7 bases, and 14 bases separated the two germline ends. CDR1 and CDR2 (germline): MNHNY, SVGAGI (reference sequence). The CDR3 spans 13 residues. This CDR3 is CASSSTGMEEQYF. CDR3 bases: TGTGCCAGCAGTTCTACAGGGATGGAGGAGCAGTACTTC.

This clone has more than one count but fewer than ten. J is TRBJ2-3 and V is TRBV10-1; D is unresolved. This CDR3 region has 14 residues. The V and J ends lost 2 bases and 1 base respectively, with 7 bases between them. Germline values: CDR1 WNHNN, CDR2 SYGVQD (reference sequence). CDR3 nucleotides: TGCGCCAGCAGTGAGGTCCCCCGCACAGATACGCAGTATTTT. It yields the protein CASSEVPRTDTQYF.

The chain is built from TRBV6-1 and TRBJ2-7, with 12 bases lining up with TRBD2. Losses at the gene ends were 1 base for V and 5 bases for J; bases not matched to a gene: 3. The CDR3 extends over 15 amino acids. Germline values: CDR1 MNHNS, CDR2 SASEGT. The CDR3 reads CASSEGLAGENEQYF. Here the CDR3 DNA reads TGTGCCAGCAGTGAAGGACTAGCGGGAGAAAACGAGCAGTACTTC.

CDR3 in DNA: TGCGCCAGCAGCCCCGAGGGAATTTACGAGCAGTACTTC. Its protein product is CASSPEGIYEQYF. The chain is built from TRBV5-1 and TRBJ2-7, with D perhaps matching TRBD2 (5 bases). Germline assignment: CDR1 SGHRS and CDR2 YFSETQ. V lost 4 bases, J lost 4 bases, and 12 bases lay in between. The CDR3 is made up of 13 amino acids. Based on the CDR3 plus reference TRBV5-1 and TRBJ2-7, the full variable domain is KAGVTQTPRYLIKTRGQQVTLSCSPISGHRSVSWYQQTPGQGLQFLFEYFSETQRNKGNFPGRFSGRQFSNSRSEMNVSTLELGDSALYLCASSPEGIYEQYFGPGTRLTVT.

At least ten counts were recorded for this clone. This chain uses TRBV7-2 with TRBJ2-2; no clear D. The CDR3 spans 15 residues. From germline, CDR1 is SGHTA and CDR2 FQGNSA. V lost 5 bases to trimming and J lost 0 bases, with 10 bases between them. In DNA, the CDR3 is TGTGCCAGCAGCCTTCGACGGCCGAACACCGGGGAGCTGTTTTTT. Protein product: CASSLRRPNTGELFF.

The V gene is TRBV5-1, the J gene TRBJ2-3; D might be TRBD1 (5 bases). The germline V gene encodes CDR1 SGHRS and CDR2 YFSETQ. V was cut by 7 bases and J by 4 bases, with 19 bases left in between. The length of the CDR3 is 15 residues. CDR3 sequence reads: CASSGRQSAADTQYF. The CDR3 coding sequence is TGCGCCAGCTCCGGTAGACAGTCAGCCGCAGATACGCAGTATTTT.

The rearrangement uses TRBV10-1 and TRBJ2-3; perhaps TRBD2 as D (7 bases). Trimming cost V 4 bases and J 3 bases, with 11 bases left between them. CDR1 is WNHNN and CDR2 is SYGVQD in the germline V gene (reference sequence). The CDR3 extends over 14 amino acids. This chain's CDR3 is CASSGGGKTDTQYF. CDR3 coding DNA: TGCGCCAGCAGTGGCGGGGGCAAAACAGATACGCAGTATTTT.

The rearrangement links TRBV2 to TRBJ2-1, with no clear D. V was clipped by 1 base and J by 8 bases, with 9 bases between them. Germline V CDR1 and CDR2: SNHLY, FYNNEI. This CDR3 has 13 residues. The CDR3, as DNA: TGTGCCAGCAGTGAAGTTGGAATGGATGAGCAGTTCTTC. Its protein product is CASSEVGMDEQFF.

The genes are TRBV14 and TRBJ1-3; 9 bases fit TRBD1. Per the germline V gene, CDR1 is SGHDN and CDR2 is FVKESK. This CDR3 has 15 amino acids. Trimming at V came to 4 bases and at J to 5 bases, leaving 6 bases not matched to a gene. The CDR3 coding sequence is TGTGCCAGCAGCCGATCCGGGACAGGGAGAAACACCATATATTTT. Translating gives CASSRSGTGRNTIYF.

In DNA form, the CDR3 reads TGTGCCAGCAGCCCAACCTTTGGGGGAAGCTCTGGAAACACCATATATTTT. It specifies CASSPTFGGSSGNTIYF. This sequence joins TRBV7-6 and TRBJ1-3; a possible D gene is TRBD1 (5 bases). The germline gives CDR1 SGHVS, CDR2 FNYEAQ. V gave up 5 bases and J gave up 0 bases, with 17 bases separating them. CDR3 length: 17 residues.

The chain links TRBV27 to TRBJ2-3, with 11 bases identical to TRBD2. CDR3 length: 17 amino acids. The ends lost 1 base at V and 4 bases at J; junction bases unmatched: 7. The germline V gene has CDR1 MNHEY and CDR2 SMNVEV (reference sequence). The CDR3, as DNA: TGTGCCAGCAGTTTATTTACTAGCGGGAGTAAGGCAGATACGCAGTATTTT. Its protein is CASSLFTSGSKADTQYF.

The chain joins TRBV6-6 to TRBJ1-5; perhaps TRBD1 as D (5 bases). The germline V and J ends were trimmed by 6 bases and 5 bases, with 14 bases remaining between them. Germline CDR1 reads MNHNY; CDR2 reads SVGAGI (reference sequence). The CDR3 spans 14 residues. CDR3 protein: CASRGTGGYQPQHF. CDR3 nucleotide sequence: TGTGCCAGCAGGGGGACTGGGGGGTATCAGCCCCAGCATTTT.

The genes are TRBV5-1 and TRBJ2-7; no reliable D call. CDR1 and CDR2 from the germline V gene are SGHRS and YFSETQ. V lost 1 base and J 3 bases, leaving 14 bases between the germline ends. There are 15 residues in the CDR3. The CDR3 DNA reads as TGCGCCAGCAGCTTGACACCAGAGGTTATCTACGAGCAGTACTTC. Translated: CASSLTPEVIYEQYF.

V gene TRBV19 combines with J gene TRBJ2-3; D unresolved. Germline V gene sequence: CDR1 LNHDA, CDR2 SQIVND (reference sequence). Trimming shortened V by 10 bases and J by 0 bases, and 14 bases separated the two germline ends. The CDR3 is 14 amino acids. The CDR3 nucleotides read TGTGCCACCAGCGTCGCGTTAAGCACAGATACGCAGTATTTT. As protein: CATSVALSTDTQYF.